The sequence of this T cell receptor beta chain was determined in a study of T cells in Graves' hyperthyroidism and ophthalmopathy. Clinical Activity Scores of at least 3, NOSPECS grades of at least 4 and durations under 3 months characterized ophthalmopathy patients. On the basis of clinical symptoms, serum thyroxine and TRAb, thyroid ultrasound and orbital computed tomography, diagnoses were made. Amplified TCR beta CDR3 regions derived from RNA transcripts. First-round RT-PCR targeting the TCR CDR3 was performed with the HTBI primer set. TCRdb passed the multiplex PCR reads through MiXCR, listing each CDR3 protein once. The sample yields about 260,000 distinct CDR3 sequences, roughly 15% seen once. This clonotype was observed many times. The ends were cut back, 3 bases at V and 4 bases at J, with 11 bases in the middle. The CDR3 loop spans 15 amino acids. Germline V gene data show CDR1 as KGHDR and CDR2 as SFDVKD.

The specimen sequenced was blood. The rearrangement uses TRBV24-1 and TRBJ2-2, with D possibly matching TRBD1 (6 bases). The receptor comes from a woman under 30 with Graves' ophthalmopathy. The CDR3 here is CATSDHTGSTGELFF. The CDR3 bases are TGTGCCACCAGTGATCATACAGGGAGCACCGGGGAGCTGTTTTTT.